This T cell receptor (beta chain) originates from a study of CD4+ T cells in melanoma. Losses at the gene ends were 5 bases for V and 0 bases for J; bases not matched to a gene: 3. Germline V gene data show CDR1 as MNHEY and CDR2 as SMNVEV (reference sequence). The CDR3 covers 14 residues. Study-level findings and limits: CD8+ T cell, macrophage and B cell function reportedly correlated with neoantigen-specific CD4+ T cells.

About this clone: Its antigen is unidentified.

Using immunoSEQ multiplex PCR, the repertoire was profiled, and TCRdb retains in-frame clones only, with some absent. The table records roughly 140,000 clones, about nine tenths of them present only once. This rearrangement joins TRBV27 to TRBJ2-7; 8 bases align to TRBD2. The clonotype was recovered from a human donor with melanoma. In nucleotides, the CDR3 is TGTGCCAGCAGTACCGCGGGGGGCTCCTACGAGCAGTACTTC. Translating gives CASSTAGGSYEQYF.